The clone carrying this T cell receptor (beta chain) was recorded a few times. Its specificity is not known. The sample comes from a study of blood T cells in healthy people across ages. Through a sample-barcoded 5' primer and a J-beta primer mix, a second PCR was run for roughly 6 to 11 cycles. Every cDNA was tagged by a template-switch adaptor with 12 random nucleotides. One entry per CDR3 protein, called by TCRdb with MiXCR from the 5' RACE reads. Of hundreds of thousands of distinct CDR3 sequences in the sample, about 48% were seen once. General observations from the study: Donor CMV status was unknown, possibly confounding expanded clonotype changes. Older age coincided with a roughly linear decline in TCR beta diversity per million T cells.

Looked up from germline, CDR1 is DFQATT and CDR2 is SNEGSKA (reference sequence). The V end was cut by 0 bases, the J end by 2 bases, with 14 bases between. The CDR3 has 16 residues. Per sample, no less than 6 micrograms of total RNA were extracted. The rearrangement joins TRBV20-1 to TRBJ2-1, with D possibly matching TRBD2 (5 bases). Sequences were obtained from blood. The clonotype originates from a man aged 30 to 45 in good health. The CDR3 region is CSARERRLGPYNEQFF. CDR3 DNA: TGCAGTGCTAGAGAAAGGAGGCTAGGGCCCTACAATGAGCAGTTCTTC.